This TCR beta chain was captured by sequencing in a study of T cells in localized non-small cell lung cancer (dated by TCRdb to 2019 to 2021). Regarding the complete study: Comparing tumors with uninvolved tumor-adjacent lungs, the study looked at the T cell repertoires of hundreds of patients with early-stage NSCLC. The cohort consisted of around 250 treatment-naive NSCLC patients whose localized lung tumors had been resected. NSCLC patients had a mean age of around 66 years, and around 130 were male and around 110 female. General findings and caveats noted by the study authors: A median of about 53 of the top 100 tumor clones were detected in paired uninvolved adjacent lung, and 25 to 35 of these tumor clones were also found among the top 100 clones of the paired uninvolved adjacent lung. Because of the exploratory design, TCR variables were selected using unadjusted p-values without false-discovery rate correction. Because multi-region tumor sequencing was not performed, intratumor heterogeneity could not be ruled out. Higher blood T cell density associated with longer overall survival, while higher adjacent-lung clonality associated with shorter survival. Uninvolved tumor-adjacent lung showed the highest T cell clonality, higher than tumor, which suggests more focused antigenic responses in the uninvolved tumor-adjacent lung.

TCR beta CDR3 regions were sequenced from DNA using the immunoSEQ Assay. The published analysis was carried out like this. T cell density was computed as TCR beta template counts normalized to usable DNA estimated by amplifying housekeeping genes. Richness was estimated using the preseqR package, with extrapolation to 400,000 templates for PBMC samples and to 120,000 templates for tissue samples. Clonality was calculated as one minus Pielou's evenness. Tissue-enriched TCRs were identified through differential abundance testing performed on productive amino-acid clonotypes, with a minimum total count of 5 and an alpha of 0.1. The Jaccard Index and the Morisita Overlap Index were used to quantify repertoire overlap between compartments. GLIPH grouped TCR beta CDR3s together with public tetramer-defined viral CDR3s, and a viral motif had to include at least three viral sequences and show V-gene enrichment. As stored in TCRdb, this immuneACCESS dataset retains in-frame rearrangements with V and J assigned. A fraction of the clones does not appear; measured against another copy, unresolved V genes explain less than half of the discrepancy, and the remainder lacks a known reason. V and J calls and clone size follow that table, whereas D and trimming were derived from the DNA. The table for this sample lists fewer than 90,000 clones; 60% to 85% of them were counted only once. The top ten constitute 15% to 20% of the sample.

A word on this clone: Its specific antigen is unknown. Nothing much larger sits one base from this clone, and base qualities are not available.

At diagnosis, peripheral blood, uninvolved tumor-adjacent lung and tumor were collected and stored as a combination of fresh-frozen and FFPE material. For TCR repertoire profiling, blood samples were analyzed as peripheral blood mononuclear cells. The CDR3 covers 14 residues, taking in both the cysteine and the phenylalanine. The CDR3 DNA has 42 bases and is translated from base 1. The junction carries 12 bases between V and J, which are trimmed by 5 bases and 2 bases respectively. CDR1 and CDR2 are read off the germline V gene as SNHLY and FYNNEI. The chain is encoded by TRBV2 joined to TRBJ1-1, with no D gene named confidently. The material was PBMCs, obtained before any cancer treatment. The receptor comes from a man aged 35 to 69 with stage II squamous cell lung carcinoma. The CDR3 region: CASSFGEGNTEAFF. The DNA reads TGTGCCAGCAGTTTTGGGGAGGGCAACACTGAAGCTTTCTTT.